The 9 T cell receptor beta chains below all came from one sample that was sequenced in a study of T cells in Graves' hyperthyroidism and ophthalmopathy. What was amplified from RNA transcripts were TCR beta CDR3 regions. During a first-round RT-PCR of the TCR CDR3, the HTBI primer set was used. TCRdb called the multiplex PCR reads again in MiXCR, with one record for every CDR3 protein. Among over 650,000 distinct CDR3 sequences listed, approximately 42% were seen once. Input material: peripheral blood or thyroid tissue (not recorded which). These receptors were taken from an adult man with Graves' disease, either hyperthyroidism or ophthalmopathy (not recorded which).

Concerning this clonotype: This CDR3 is missing its conserved last phenylalanine or tryptophan, likely due to a read error. The chain is built from TRBV6-5 and TRBJ1-4; 8 bases line up with TRBD1. The CDR3 is 13 amino acids. After removal of 4 bases from V and 8 bases from J, the junction contained 3 bases not matched to a gene. CDR1 is MNHEY, CDR2 SVGAGI, per germline. CDR3 in amino acids: CASSSDREEKLFL. CDR3 nucleotides: TGTGCCAGCAGTTCGGACAGGGAAGAAAAACTGTTTCTT.

This clonotype was observed a handful of times. V gene TRBV7-9 combines with J gene TRBJ2-7; perhaps TRBD2 as D (7 bases). The CDR3 consists of 15 residues. With 6 bases removed from V and 1 base from J, the gap between germline ends came to 16 bases. Germline V gene sequence: CDR1 SEHNR, CDR2 FQNEAQ (reference sequence). The CDR3 loop is CASSYGGQNSYEQYF. CDR3 DNA sequence: TGTGCCAGCAGTTACGGGGGGCAAAATTCCTACGAGCAGTACTTC.

This clonotype came up once. The chain links TRBV12-3 or TRBV12-4 to TRBJ1-6; maybe TRBD1 (6 bases). The V and J ends lost 5 bases and 7 bases respectively, with 12 bases between them. This CDR3 has 14 amino acids. For the CDR3, the DNA is TGTGCCAGCAGTCCCTGGACAGAGAATTCACCCCTCCACTTT. It encodes CASSPWTENSPLHF.

This sequence joins TRBV29-1 and TRBJ1-6; maybe TRBD1 (5 bases). Deletions cut 2 bases from V and 9 bases from J, with 14 bases between. Germline V gives CDR1 SQVTM, CDR2 ANQGSEA. The CDR3 totals 14 residues. The CDR3 loop reads CSVEYRTGSSPLHF. CDR3 bases: TGCAGCGTTGAATACAGGACGGGCTCTTCACCCCTCCACTTT.

In its sample, this clonotype was seen a few times. The rearrangement links TRBV29-1 to TRBJ1-5; TRBD1 might be the D (5 bases). The V end was cut by 5 bases, the J end by 9 bases, with 23 bases between. This CDR3 has 15 amino acids. Germline CDR1 SQVTM, CDR2 ANQGSEA. CDR3: CSVLLGQGEFAPQHF. The CDR3 DNA reads TGCAGCGTTTTGTTAGGGCAGGGAGAATTTGCGCCCCAGCATTTT. Full variable domain (rest looked up from reference TRBV29-1 and TRBJ1-5): SAVISQKPSRDICQRGTSLTIQCQVDSQVTMMFWYRQQPGQSLTLIATANQGSEATYESGFVIDKFPISRPNLTFSTLTVSNMSPEDSSIYLCSVLLGQGEFAPQHFGDGTRLSIL.

With regard to this clonotype: A much larger clone sits a single nucleotide away, making a read error possible. CDR3 loop: CSGWTQGTNHGYTF. DNA of the CDR3: TGCAGCGGGTGGACCCAGGGTACTAACCATGGCTACACCTTC. This chain connects TRBV29-1 to TRBJ1-2; a possible D gene is TRBD1 (5 bases). From germline, CDR1 is SQVTM and CDR2 ANQGSEA. The CDR3 is 14 residues long.

This chain connects TRBV5-5 to TRBJ1-1; D is unresolved. V lost 1 base, J lost 0 bases, and 10 bases lay in between. The germline CDR1 and CDR2 sequences are SGHKS and YYEKEE (reference sequence). This CDR3 comprises 15 residues. This CDR3 is CASSLYEQLNTEAFF. In DNA, the CDR3 is TGTGCCAGCAGCTTGTATGAGCAGTTGAACACTGAAGCTTTCTTT.

The chain joins TRBV4-1 to TRBJ1-1; D perhaps matches TRBD1 (6 bases). Germline loops: CDR1 MGHRA, CDR2 YSYEKL. The length of the CDR3 is 18 residues. V was shortened by 1 base and J by 1 base, with 19 bases between the two germline ends. CDR3: CASSQGLIPGQPNTEAFF. Written as DNA, the CDR3 is TGCGCCAGCAGCCAAGGATTGATACCGGGACAACCGAACACTGAAGCTTTCTTT.

This clonotype was picked up many times. The rearrangement links TRBV11-2 to TRBJ1-1; weak D call: TRBD1 (5 bases). There are 13 residues in the CDR3. V shed 7 bases and J shed 3 bases, with 12 bases lying between them. Germline lookup yields CDR1 SGHAT and CDR2 FQNNGV. The CDR3: CASKNRWDTEAFF. For the CDR3, the DNA is TGTGCCAGCAAGAACAGGTGGGACACTGAAGCTTTCTTT.